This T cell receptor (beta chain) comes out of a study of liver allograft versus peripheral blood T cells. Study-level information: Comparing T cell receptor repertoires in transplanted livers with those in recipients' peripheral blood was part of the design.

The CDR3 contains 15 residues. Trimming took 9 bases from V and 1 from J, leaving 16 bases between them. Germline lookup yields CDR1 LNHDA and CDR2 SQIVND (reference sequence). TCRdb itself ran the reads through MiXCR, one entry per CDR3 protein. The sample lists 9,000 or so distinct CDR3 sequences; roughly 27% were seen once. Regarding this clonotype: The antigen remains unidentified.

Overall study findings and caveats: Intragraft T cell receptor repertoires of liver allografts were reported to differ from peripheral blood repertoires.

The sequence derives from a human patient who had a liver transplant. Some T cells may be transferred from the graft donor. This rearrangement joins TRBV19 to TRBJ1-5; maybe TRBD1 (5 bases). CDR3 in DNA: TGTGCCAGCCTTCAGGGCCTCGAAAGCAATCAGCCCCAGCATTTT. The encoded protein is CASLQGLESNQPQHF.